Below, one T cell receptor (beta chain) is given with its context. The record originates from a study of blood T cell repertoires in COVID-19. CDR1 LGHNA and CDR2 YNFKEQ come from the germline V gene. The CDR3 loop spans 15 amino acids. Losses at the gene ends were 1 base for V and 6 bases for J; bases not matched to a gene: 7. The table came from immunoSEQ multiplex PCR; TCRdb's copy has only in-frame clones and leaves some out. The sample yields around 330,000 clones, around 90% seen once. Sequencing used PBMCs or T cells enriched from blood (not recorded which). This clonotype was obtained from a man aged 55-75 years who had recovered from COVID-19. The chain recombines TRBV4-2 with TRBJ2-7; TRBD2 matches 9 bases. The chain's CDR3 is CASSQGSGSGSEQYF. CDR3 in DNA: TGTGCCAGCAGCCAAGGTAGCGGGAGTGGGTCCGAGCAGTACTTC.